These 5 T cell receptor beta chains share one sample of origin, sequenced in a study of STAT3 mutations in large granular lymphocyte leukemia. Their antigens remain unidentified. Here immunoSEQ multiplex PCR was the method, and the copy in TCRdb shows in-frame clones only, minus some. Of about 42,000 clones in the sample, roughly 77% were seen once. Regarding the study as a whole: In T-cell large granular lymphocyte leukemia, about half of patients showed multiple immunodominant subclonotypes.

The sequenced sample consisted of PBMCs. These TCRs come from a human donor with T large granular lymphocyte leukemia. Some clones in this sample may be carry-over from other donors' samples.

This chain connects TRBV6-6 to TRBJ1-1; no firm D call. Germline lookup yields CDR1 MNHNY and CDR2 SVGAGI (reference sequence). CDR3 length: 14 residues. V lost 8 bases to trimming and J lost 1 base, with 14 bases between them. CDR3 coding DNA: TGTGCCAGCCAAACGGAGGGTCCGAACACTGAAGCTTTCTTT. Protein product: CASQTEGPNTEAFF.

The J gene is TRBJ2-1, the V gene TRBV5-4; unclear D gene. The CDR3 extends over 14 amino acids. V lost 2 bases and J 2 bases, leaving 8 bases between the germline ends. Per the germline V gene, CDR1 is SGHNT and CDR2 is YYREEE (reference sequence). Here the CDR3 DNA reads TGTGCCAGCAGCTTTGAGCCTACCTACAATGAGCAGTTCTTC. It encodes CASSFEPTYNEQFF.

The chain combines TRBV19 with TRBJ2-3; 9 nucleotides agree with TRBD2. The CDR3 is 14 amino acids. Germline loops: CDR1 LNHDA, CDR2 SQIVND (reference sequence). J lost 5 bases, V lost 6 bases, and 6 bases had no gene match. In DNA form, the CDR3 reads TGTGCCAGTAGCCTCGCGGGGGGGGGAGATACGCAGTATTTT. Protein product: CASSLAGGGDTQYF.

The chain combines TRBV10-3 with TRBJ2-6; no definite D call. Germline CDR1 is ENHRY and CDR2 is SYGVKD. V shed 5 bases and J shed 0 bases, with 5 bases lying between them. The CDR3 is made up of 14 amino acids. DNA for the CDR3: TGTGCCATCAGTCACCGCTCTGGGGCCAACGTCCTGACTTTC. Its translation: CAISHRSGANVLTF.

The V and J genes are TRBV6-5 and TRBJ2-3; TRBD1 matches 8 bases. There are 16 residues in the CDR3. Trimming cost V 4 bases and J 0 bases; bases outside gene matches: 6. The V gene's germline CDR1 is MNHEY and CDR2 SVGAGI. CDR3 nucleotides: TGTGCCAGCAGTTTGGCTGGACAGGGAAGCACAGATACGCAGTATTTT. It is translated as CASSLAGQGSTDTQYF.